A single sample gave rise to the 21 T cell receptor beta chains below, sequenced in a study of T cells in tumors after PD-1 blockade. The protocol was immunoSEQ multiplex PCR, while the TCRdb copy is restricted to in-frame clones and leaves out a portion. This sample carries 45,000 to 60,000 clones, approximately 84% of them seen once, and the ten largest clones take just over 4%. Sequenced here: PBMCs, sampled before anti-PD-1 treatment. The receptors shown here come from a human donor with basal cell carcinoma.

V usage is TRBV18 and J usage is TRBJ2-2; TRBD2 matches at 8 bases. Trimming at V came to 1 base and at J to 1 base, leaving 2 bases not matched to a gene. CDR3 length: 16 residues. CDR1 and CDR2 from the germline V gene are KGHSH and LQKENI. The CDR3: CASSPLGLGNTGELFF. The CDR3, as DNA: TGTGCCAGCTCACCACTGGGACTAGGGAACACCGGGGAGCTGTTTTTT.

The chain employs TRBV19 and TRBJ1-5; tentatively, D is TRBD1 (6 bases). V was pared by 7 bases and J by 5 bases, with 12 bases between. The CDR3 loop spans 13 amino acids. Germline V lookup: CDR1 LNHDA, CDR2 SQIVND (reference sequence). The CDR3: CASTKRGDQPQHF. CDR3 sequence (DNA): TGTGCCAGTACCAAAAGGGGGGATCAGCCCCAGCATTTT. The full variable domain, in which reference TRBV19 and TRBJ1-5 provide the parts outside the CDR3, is DGGITQSPKYLFRKEGQNVTLSCEQNLNHDAMYWYRQDPGQGLRLIYYSQIVNDFQKGDIAEGYSVSREKKESFPLTVTSAQKNPTAFYLCASTKRGDQPQHFGDGTRLSIL.

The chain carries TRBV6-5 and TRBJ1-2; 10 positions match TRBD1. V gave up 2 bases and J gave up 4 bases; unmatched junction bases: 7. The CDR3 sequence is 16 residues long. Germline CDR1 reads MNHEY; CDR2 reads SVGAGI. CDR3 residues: CASSYVRTGGGYGYTF. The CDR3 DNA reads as TGTGCCAGCAGTTACGTAAGGACAGGGGGAGGCTATGGCTACACCTTC.

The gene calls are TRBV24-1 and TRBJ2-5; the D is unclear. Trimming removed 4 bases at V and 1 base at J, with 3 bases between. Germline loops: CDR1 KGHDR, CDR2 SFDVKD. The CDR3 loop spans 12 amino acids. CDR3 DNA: TGTGCCACCAGTGAGAGCCAAGAGACCCAGTACTTC. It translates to CATSESQETQYF.

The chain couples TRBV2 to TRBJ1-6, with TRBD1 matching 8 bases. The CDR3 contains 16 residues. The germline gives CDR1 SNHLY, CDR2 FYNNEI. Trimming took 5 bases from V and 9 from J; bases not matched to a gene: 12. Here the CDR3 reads CASSSSQGALSSPLHF. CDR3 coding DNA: TGTGCCAGCAGTTCCTCCCAGGGGGCCTTAAGTTCACCCCTCCACTTT.

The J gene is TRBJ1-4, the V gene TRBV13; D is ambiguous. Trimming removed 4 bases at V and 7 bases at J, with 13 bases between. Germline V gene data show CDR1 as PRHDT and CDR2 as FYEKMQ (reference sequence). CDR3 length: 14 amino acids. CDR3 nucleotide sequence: TGTGCCAGCAGCTCCCGTGTATCGTCTGAAAAACTGTTTTTT. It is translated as CASSSRVSSEKLFF. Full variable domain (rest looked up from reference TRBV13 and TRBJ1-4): AAGVIQSPRHLIKEKRETATLKCYPIPRHDTVYWYQQGPGQDPQFLISFYEKMQSDKGSIPDRFSAQQFSDYHSELNMSSLELGDSALYFCASSSRVSSEKLFFGSGTQLSVL.

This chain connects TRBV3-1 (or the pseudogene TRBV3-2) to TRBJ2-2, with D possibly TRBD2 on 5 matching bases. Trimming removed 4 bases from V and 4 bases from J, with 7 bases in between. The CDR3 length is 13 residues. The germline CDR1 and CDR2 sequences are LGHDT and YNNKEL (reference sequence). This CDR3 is CASSLLGTGELFF. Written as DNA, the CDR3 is TGTGCCAGCAGCCTACTAGGCACCGGGGAGCTGTTTTTT.

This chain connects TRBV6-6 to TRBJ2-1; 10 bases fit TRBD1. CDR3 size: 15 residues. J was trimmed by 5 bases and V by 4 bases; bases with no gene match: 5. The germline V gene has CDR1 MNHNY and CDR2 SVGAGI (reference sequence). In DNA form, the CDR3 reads TGTGCCAGCAGTTCCCCCGGGACAGGGGACAATGAGCAGTTCTTC. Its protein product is CASSSPGTGDNEQFF.

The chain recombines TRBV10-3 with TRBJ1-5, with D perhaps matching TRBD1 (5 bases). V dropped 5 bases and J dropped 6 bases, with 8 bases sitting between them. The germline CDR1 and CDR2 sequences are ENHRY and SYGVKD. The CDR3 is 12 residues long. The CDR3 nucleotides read TGTGCCATCAGTCCCCAGGGTCAGCCCCAGCATTTT. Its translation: CAISPQGQPQHF.

The CDR3 coding sequence is TGTGCCAGCAGCTCGACAGTGGGGTACACTGAAGCTTTCTTT. It yields the protein CASSSTVGYTEAFF. V gene TRBV5-5 combines with J gene TRBJ1-1; D might be TRBD1 (5 bases). Trimming left V 3 bases short and J 3 bases short, with 12 bases between. Germline V CDR1 and CDR2: SGHKS, YYEKEE (reference sequence). This CDR3 has 14 residues. The whole variable domain, remainder taken from reference TRBV5-5 and TRBJ1-1, is DAGVTQSPTHLIKTRGQQVTLRCSPISGHKSVSWYQQVLGQGPQFIFQYYEKEERGRGNFPDRFSARQFPNYSSELNVNALLLGDSALYLCASSSTVGYTEAFFGQGTRLTVV.

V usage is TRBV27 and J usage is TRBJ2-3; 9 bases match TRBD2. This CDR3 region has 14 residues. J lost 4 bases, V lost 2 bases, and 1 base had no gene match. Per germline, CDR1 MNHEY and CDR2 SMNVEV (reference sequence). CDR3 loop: CASSLVAGADTQYF. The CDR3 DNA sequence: TGTGCCAGCAGTTTAGTAGCGGGAGCAGATACGCAGTATTTT.

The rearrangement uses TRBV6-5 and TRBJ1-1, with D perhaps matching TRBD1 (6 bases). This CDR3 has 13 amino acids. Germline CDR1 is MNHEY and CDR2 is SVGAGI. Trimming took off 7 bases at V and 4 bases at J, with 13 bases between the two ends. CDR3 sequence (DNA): TGTGCCAGCACTAGGGGGTTTGGCACTGAAGCTTTCTTT. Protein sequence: CASTRGFGTEAFF.

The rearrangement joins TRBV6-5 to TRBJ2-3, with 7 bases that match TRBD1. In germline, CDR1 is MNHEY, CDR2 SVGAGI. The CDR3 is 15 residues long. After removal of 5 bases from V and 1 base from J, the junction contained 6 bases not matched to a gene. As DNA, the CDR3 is TGTGCCAGCAGTAGACAGGGCCGGCGCACAGATACGCAGTATTTT. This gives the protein CASSRQGRRTDTQYF.

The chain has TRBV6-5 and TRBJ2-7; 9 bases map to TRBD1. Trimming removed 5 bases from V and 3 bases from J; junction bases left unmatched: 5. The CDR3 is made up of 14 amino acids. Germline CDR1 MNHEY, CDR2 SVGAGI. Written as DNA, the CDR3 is TGTGCCAGCAGTAGGGGGACAGGGAACTACGAGCAGTACTTC. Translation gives CASSRGTGNYEQYF.

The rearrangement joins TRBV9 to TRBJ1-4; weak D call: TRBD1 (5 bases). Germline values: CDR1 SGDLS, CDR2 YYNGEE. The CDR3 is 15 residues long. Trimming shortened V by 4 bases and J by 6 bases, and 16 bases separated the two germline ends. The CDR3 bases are TGTGCCAGCAGCCAAGGTGGCAGGGAGGATGAAAAACTGTTTTTT. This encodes CASSQGGREDEKLFF.

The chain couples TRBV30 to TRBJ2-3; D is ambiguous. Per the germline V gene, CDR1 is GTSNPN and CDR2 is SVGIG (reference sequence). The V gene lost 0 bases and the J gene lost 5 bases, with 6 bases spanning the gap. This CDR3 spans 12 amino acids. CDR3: CAWSVRKDTQYF. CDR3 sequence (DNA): TGTGCCTGGAGTGTACGGAAAGATACGCAGTATTTT.

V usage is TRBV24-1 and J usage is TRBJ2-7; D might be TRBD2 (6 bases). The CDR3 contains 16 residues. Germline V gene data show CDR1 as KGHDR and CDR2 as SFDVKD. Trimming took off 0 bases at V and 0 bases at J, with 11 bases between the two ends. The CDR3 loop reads CATSDLRTEGSYEQYF. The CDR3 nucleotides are TGTGCCACCAGTGATTTGCGGACGGAGGGCTCCTACGAGCAGTACTTC.

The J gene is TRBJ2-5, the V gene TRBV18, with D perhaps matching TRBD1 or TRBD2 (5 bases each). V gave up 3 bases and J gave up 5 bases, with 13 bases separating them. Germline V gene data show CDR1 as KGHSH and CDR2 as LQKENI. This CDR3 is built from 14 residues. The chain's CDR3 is CASSPGTIGETQYF. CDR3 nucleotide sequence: TGTGCCAGCTCACCCGGGACCATCGGGGAGACCCAGTACTTC.

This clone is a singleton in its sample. The CDR3 reads CATSDRAGTEAFF. The DNA of the CDR3 is TGTGCCACCAGTGACCGGGCGGGGACAGAGGCTTTCTTT. V and J are TRBV24-1 and TRBJ1-1, with 7 bases fitting TRBD1. Germline V CDR1 and CDR2: KGHDR, SFDVKD. Germline trimming cut 4 bases from V and 11 bases from J; bases unmatched to any gene: 9. The CDR3 runs to 13 residues.

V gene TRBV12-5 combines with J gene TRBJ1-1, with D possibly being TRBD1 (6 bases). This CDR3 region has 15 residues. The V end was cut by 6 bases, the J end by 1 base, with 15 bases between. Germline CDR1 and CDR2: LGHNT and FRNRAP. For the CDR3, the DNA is TGTGCTAGTGGGTCCGCCGGGACACAGAACACTGAAGCTTTCTTT. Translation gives CASGSAGTQNTEAFF.

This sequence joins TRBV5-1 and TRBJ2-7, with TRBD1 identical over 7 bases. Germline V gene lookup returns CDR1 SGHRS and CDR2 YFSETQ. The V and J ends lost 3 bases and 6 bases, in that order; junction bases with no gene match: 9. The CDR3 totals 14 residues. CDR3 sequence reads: CASSYHEGAGEQYF. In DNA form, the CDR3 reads TGCGCCAGCAGCTACCATGAGGGGGCCGGCGAGCAGTACTTC.